This T cell receptor (beta chain) comes out of a study of T cells in narcolepsy. Notes on the study in general: Comparing one patient's CSF and blood CD4+ clonotypes highlighted HCRT- and TRIB2-specific autoreactive clonotypes. Some memory CD4+ repertoires had no autoreactive clone sequences.

Only in-frame clones appear in the TCRdb table, and some are missing; sequencing was by immunoSEQ multiplex PCR. The sample carries roughly 35,000 clones, approximately 85% recorded once. Germline V gene data show CDR1 as SGDLS and CDR2 as YYNGEE. The CDR3 extends over 15 amino acids. Losses at the gene ends were 4 bases for V and 7 bases for J; bases not matched to a gene: 10. A remark on this clone: Its target is unknown.

This receptor was identified in a human donor with narcolepsy. Sequencing was done on a sample of CD45RA- memory CD4+ T cells from PBMCs. V is TRBV9 and J is TRBJ1-5; 8 nucleotides line up with TRBD1. CDR3 nucleotide sequence: TGTGCCAGCAGCCCCACAGGGGGTCACGGACAGCCCCAGCATTTT. This sequence encodes CASSPTGGHGQPQHF.